These 28 T cell receptor beta chains were sequenced from one sample in a study of graft-versus-host responses after intestinal transplantation. The method was immunoSEQ multiplex PCR; TCRdb's version includes in-frame clones alone and lacks a portion of them. This sample yields tens of thousands of clones, of which more than 80% are seen a single time; 2% to 3% belongs to the top ten. Sequences were derived from PBMCs, sampled roughly 300 days after intestinal transplant. These TCRs come from a human patient who received an intestinal transplant, so some T cells may come from the graft donor.

V and J are TRBV5-1 and TRBJ2-7; TRBD1 matches at 12 bases. Germline CDR1 SGHRS, CDR2 YFSETQ. This CDR3 contains 15 residues. The J segment lost 5 bases and the V segment lost 5 bases, leaving 8 bases of the junction unmatched. The CDR3 loop reads CASRRSGQGADEQYF. CDR3 sequence (DNA): TGCGCCAGCAGAAGGTCGGGACAGGGGGCCGACGAGCAGTACTTC.

The chain joins TRBV10-3 to TRBJ2-1, with D possibly being TRBD1 (5 bases). V was shortened by 8 bases and J by 4 bases, with 9 bases between the two germline ends. The CDR3 totals 12 residues. Germline CDR1 is ENHRY and CDR2 is SYGVKD. This CDR3 is CAIAQGYNEQFF. CDR3 nucleotide sequence: TGTGCCATCGCGCAGGGTTACAATGAGCAGTTCTTC.

The chain is built from TRBV7-9 and TRBJ1-2; D is unresolved. The CDR3 loop spans 11 amino acids. V was clipped by 3 bases and J by 6 bases, with 5 bases between them. Germline V gene data show CDR1 as SEHNR and CDR2 as FQNEAQ (reference sequence). The CDR3 DNA reads as TGTGCCAGCAGCTTTGATGATGGCTACACCTTC. It specifies CASSFDDGYTF.

V is TRBV6-5 and J is TRBJ1-4; weak D call: TRBD1 (6 bases). V was cut by 0 bases and J by 4 bases, with 9 bases left in between. Germline CDR1 and CDR2: MNHEY and SVGAGI. The CDR3 is 15 amino acids. CDR3: CASSYSPGDNEKLFF. DNA for the CDR3: TGTGCCAGCAGTTACTCGCCAGGGGATAATGAAAAACTGTTTTTT.

In DNA form, the CDR3 reads TGTGCCAGCAGCGTAGAAGATCAAGAGACCCAGTACTTC. This encodes CASSVEDQETQYF. This chain links TRBV9 with TRBJ2-5; no definite D call. The CDR3 consists of 13 residues. CDR1 is SGDLS and CDR2 is YYNGEE in the germline V gene. Between the trimmed V and J ends, which lost 0 bases and 2 bases, there was a span of 5 bases.

This clone was detected only once. The chain is built from TRBV7-9 and TRBJ2-3; 7 bases fit TRBD2. Germline CDR1 and CDR2: SEHNR and FQNEAQ (reference sequence). The J segment lost 4 bases and the V segment lost 2 bases, leaving 18 bases of the junction unmatched. CDR3 length: 19 residues. CDR3 sequence (DNA): TGTGCCAGCAGCTTAAGGGTCACGGACTGGGGTAGCGGGTCAGATACGCAGTATTTT. It encodes CASSLRVTDWGSGSDTQYF.

In this sample, this clone turned up a few times. The chain uses TRBV6-1 and TRBJ1-3; 8 bases map to TRBD1. The CDR3 is 14 amino acids. After removal of 6 bases from V and 5 bases from J, the junction contained 6 bases not matched to a gene. Germline assignment: CDR1 MNHNS and CDR2 SASEGT. The CDR3 DNA is TGTGCCAGCAGAAGGGGACAGGATAGAAACACCATATATTTT. Translation gives CASRRGQDRNTIYF.

This rearrangement joins TRBV5-1 to TRBJ2-7; D ambiguous. The CDR3 is made up of 12 amino acids. V lost 7 bases, J lost 2 bases, and 10 bases lay in between. Germline V gene sequence: CDR1 SGHRS, CDR2 YFSETQ. CDR3 sequence reads: CASPCPPYEQYF. Here the CDR3 DNA reads TGCGCCAGCCCGTGTCCCCCCTACGAGCAGTACTTC.

V usage is TRBV7-2 and J usage is TRBJ2-3; no clear D gene. The CDR3 consists of 14 residues. Germline CDR1 reads SGHTA; CDR2 reads FQGNSA. V was clipped by 5 bases and J by 3 bases, with 12 bases between them. CDR3 coding DNA: TGTGCCAGCAGCCCGGACGGCTGGACAGATACGCAGTATTTT. The encoded protein is CASSPDGWTDTQYF.

The V call is TRBV13, the J call TRBJ2-3; 8 nucleotides align to TRBD1. The CDR3 spans 15 residues. Germline CDR1 and CDR2: PRHDT and FYEKMQ (reference sequence). J lost 2 bases, V lost 5 bases, and 6 bases had no gene match. In DNA form, the CDR3 reads TGTGCCAGCAGCCTAAGGACAGGGCCCACAGATACGCAGTATTTT. Its translation is CASSLRTGPTDTQYF.

The rearrangement links TRBV10-3 to TRBJ2-3; the match to TRBD2 covers 11 bases. CDR3 length: 16 residues. Trimming took 5 bases from V and 4 from J; bases not matched to a gene: 8. Germline assignment: CDR1 ENHRY and CDR2 SYGVKD. The CDR3 coding sequence is TGTGCCATCAGTCTCTTAGCGGGAGGGCCCGCAGATACGCAGTATTTT. This sequence encodes CAISLLAGGPADTQYF.

The gene calls are TRBV1 and TRBJ2-2; TRBD2 is taken as the D call from the table, unchecked against the DNA. TRBV1 constitutes a pseudogene. The CDR3 consists of 15 residues. CDR3 sequence (DNA): TGCACCAGCAGCCCGGACGGGGGGAACACCGGGGAGCTGTTTTTT. Translated, it gives CTSSPDGGNTGELFF.

The J gene is TRBJ1-1, the V gene TRBV7-6; a possible D gene is TRBD1 (6 bases). The CDR3 has 14 amino acids. V was cut by 2 bases and J by 1 base, with 8 bases left in between. CDR1 and CDR2 (germline): SGHVS, FNYEAQ. The CDR3 here is CASSLTQGNTEAFF. The CDR3 coding sequence is TGTGCCAGCAGCTTAACACAGGGGAACACTGAAGCTTTCTTT. The whole variable domain, remainder taken from reference TRBV7-6 and TRBJ1-1, is GAGVSQSPRYKVTKRGQDVALRCDPISGHVSLYWYRQALGQGPEFLTYFNYEAQQDKSGLPNDRFSAERPEGSISTLTIQRTEQRDSAMYRCASSLTQGNTEAFFGQGTRLTVV.

The sample holds one count of this clone. The V call is TRBV5-1, the J call TRBJ1-1; D is unresolved. Per germline, CDR1 SGHRS and CDR2 YFSETQ. Trimming stripped 0 bases from V and 3 bases from J, with 9 bases between. The CDR3 consists of 14 residues. This CDR3 is CASSLEGRDTEAFF. For the CDR3, the DNA is TGCGCCAGCAGCTTGGAAGGGCGGGACACTGAAGCTTTCTTT.

This clone is a singleton in its sample. The chain is built from TRBV6-5 and TRBJ2-3, with 10 bases identical to TRBD1. After removal of 6 bases from V and 3 bases from J, the junction contained 6 bases not matched to a gene. The CDR3 is made up of 15 amino acids. Germline assignment: CDR1 MNHEY and CDR2 SVGAGI. In nucleotides, the CDR3 is TGTGCCAGCAGCGGCTGGACAGGGGGGACAGATACGCAGTATTTT. Translation gives CASSGWTGGTDTQYF.

In this sample, this clone turned up once. This chain connects TRBV7-9 to TRBJ2-1, with unresolved D. This CDR3 comprises 14 residues. Trimming removed 1 base at V and 0 bases at J, with 4 bases between. The germline V gene encodes CDR1 SEHNR and CDR2 FQNEAQ (reference sequence). CDR3 protein: CASSLVPSYNEQFF. The CDR3 nucleotides read TGTGCCAGCAGCTTAGTACCCTCCTACAATGAGCAGTTCTTC.

This clone was recorded a few times. This sequence joins TRBV19 and TRBJ2-5, with TRBD1 identical over 7 bases. Germline CDR1 is LNHDA and CDR2 is SQIVND (reference sequence). The CDR3 has 14 amino acids. V shed 4 bases and J 0 bases; nucleotides not matched to a gene: 2. CDR3: CASSRDSYQETQYF. CDR3 nucleotide sequence: TGTGCCAGTAGTAGGGACAGCTACCAAGAGACCCAGTACTTC.

The chain carries TRBV4-1 and TRBJ2-3; TRBD1 might be the D (5 bases). The CDR3 is 15 amino acids. The ends were cut back, 2 bases at V and 2 bases at J, with 11 bases in the middle. Germline V gene sequence: CDR1 MGHRA, CDR2 YSYEKL. CDR3 in DNA: TGCGCCAGCAGCCAATATAACAGGCACACAGATACGCAGTATTTT. Its translation: CASSQYNRHTDTQYF.

The rearrangement joins TRBV9 to TRBJ2-1; D may be TRBD1 or TRBD2 (6 bases each). CDR3 length equals 18 residues. V dropped 3 bases and J dropped 3 bases, with 22 bases sitting between them. Germline CDR1 SGDLS, CDR2 YYNGEE. The DNA for the CDR3 is TGTGCCAGCAGCGATACCCCCCACGGGGGCCGAAACTACAATGAGCAGTTCTTC. As protein: CASSDTPHGGRNYNEQFF.

The chain couples TRBV9 to TRBJ1-1; TRBD1 might be the D (6 bases). V lost 4 bases, J lost 1 base, and 29 bases lay in between. The CDR3 loop spans 20 amino acids. The germline CDR1 and CDR2 sequences are SGDLS and YYNGEE. DNA for the CDR3: TGTGCCAGCAGCCCCCTTGGGGTGGCAGGGGATGGCCCTGGGAACACTGAAGCTTTCTTT. This gives the protein CASSPLGVAGDGPGNTEAFF.

The rearrangement uses TRBV6-5 and TRBJ2-1; 13 bases match TRBD2. The V gene end was trimmed by 4 bases and the J gene end by 5 bases; junction bases not matched to a gene: 2. Germline V lookup: CDR1 MNHEY, CDR2 SVGAGI. The CDR3 loop spans 15 amino acids. The CDR3 sequence: CASSWTSGGNNEQFF. Written as DNA, the CDR3 is TGTGCCAGCAGTTGGACTAGCGGGGGAAACAATGAGCAGTTCTTC.

The chain has TRBV23-1 and TRBJ2-1; TRBD1 might be the D (5 bases). TRBV23-1 falls under the ORF class, with uncertain function. V was clipped by 4 bases and J by 5 bases, with 15 bases between them. This CDR3 has 15 amino acids. This CDR3 reads CASSPCWGRNNEQFF. The CDR3 DNA sequence: TGCGCCAGCAGTCCTTGCTGGGGCAGAAACAATGAGCAGTTCTTC.

The V gene is TRBV9, the J gene TRBJ2-5, with D perhaps matching TRBD2 (6 bases). This CDR3 is built from 16 residues. Between the trimmed V and J ends, which lost 4 bases and 2 bases, there was a span of 18 bases. Germline CDR1 reads SGDLS; CDR2 reads YYNGEE. The CDR3 is CASSPRQGLPQETQYF. The CDR3 nucleotides are TGTGCCAGCAGCCCACGGCAGGGACTCCCGCAAGAGACCCAGTACTTC.

This CDR3 is CASSLAGGSTDTQYF. The CDR3, as DNA: TGTGCCAGCAGCTTAGCAGGCGGATCCACAGATACGCAGTATTTT. This sequence joins TRBV7-3 and TRBJ2-3; no reliable D call. V lost 2 bases and J lost 2, with 11 bases in between. This CDR3 region has 15 residues. Looked up from germline, CDR1 is SGHTA and CDR2 is FQGTGA.

The gene calls are TRBV6-5 and TRBJ1-6; D might be TRBD1 (5 bases). V was pared by 2 bases and J by 11 bases, with 13 bases between. The CDR3 loop spans 14 amino acids. Germline V lookup: CDR1 MNHEY, CDR2 SVGAGI. CDR3 sequence: CASSYALTDTPLHF. CDR3 in DNA: TGTGCCAGCAGTTACGCTCTGACAGATACACCCCTCCACTTT.

The chain recombines TRBV21-1 with TRBJ2-3. TRBV21-1 is a known pseudogene. CDR3 length: 13 residues. CDR3 DNA sequence: TGTGCCAGCAGCAAAGGGGGCACAGATACGCAGTATTTT. Its protein product is CASSKGGTDTQYF.

This chain connects TRBV19 to TRBJ2-1, with 10 bases lining up with TRBD2. The V gene's germline CDR1 is LNHDA and CDR2 SQIVND (reference sequence). The junction had 7 bases not matched to a gene; V was cut back by 0 bases and J by 5 bases. The CDR3 is 17 residues long. CDR3 in amino acids: CASSIDRWLAGDNEQFF. The CDR3 coding sequence is TGTGCCAGTAGTATAGATCGTTGGCTAGCGGGAGACAATGAGCAGTTCTTC. Complete variable domain (other parts from reference TRBV19 and TRBJ2-1): DGGITQSPKYLFRKEGQNVTLSCEQNLNHDAMYWYRQDPGQGLRLIYYSQIVNDFQKGDIAEGYSVSREKKESFPLTVTSAQKNPTAFYLCASSIDRWLAGDNEQFFGPGTRLTVL.

This clone has a single count. The V and J genes are TRBV6-1 and TRBJ2-7; no firm D call. The CDR3 is 13 amino acids. The V gene's germline CDR1 is MNHNS and CDR2 SASEGT. V lost 1 base, J lost 3 bases, and 7 bases lay in between. CDR3 nucleotides: TGTGCCAGCAGTGAAGGGGCCAGCTACGAGCAGTACTTC. Amino acids: CASSEGASYEQYF.